The clone carrying this T cell receptor (beta chain) was found a few times. Antigen: not known. The source of the sample is a study of PD-L1 blockade in urothelial cancer. Across the study: Bladder-origin urothelial cancer in males covered about 90% of the roughly 30 patients. Blood gave a median around 140,000 T cells. Analyses used blood from 3 weeks (second dose) and 6 weeks after treatment start. Study findings and constraints: Better survival was predicted by below-median pretreatment blood TCR clonality.

Some clones are missing from TCRdb's copy, which holds only in-frame ones; the method was immunoSEQ multiplex PCR. The table has under 120,000 clones, around 82% seen once. In germline, CDR1 is LNHDA, CDR2 SQIVND (reference sequence). The CDR3 sequence is 15 residues long. Trimming cost V 3 bases and J 2 bases, with 11 bases left between them. This TCR was sampled from a man between 45 and 60 years old with urothelial cancer. The gene calls are TRBV19 and TRBJ1-5; tentatively, D is TRBD1 (6 bases). Specimen: PBMCs, collected around atezolizumab (anti-PD-L1) treatment. CDR3 residues: CASSMGRGGNQPQHF. The CDR3 region has the DNA TGTGCCAGTAGTATGGGCAGGGGTGGCAATCAGCCCCAGCATTTT.